This passage covers 12 T cell receptor beta chains from one sample sequenced in a study of CD8+CD57+ T cells in acquired aplastic anemia. CD8+CD57+ cell expansion, shown by flow cytometry, had occurred in the patients selected for sequencing. Profiling of TCR beta VDJ combinations and CDR3 sequences used genomic DNA as template. TCRdb re-analysed the reads in MiXCR, keeping a single row per CDR3 protein. The sample comprises approximately 260,000 distinct CDR3 sequences, approximately 80% of which are singletons, and 40% to 50% rests with the top ten. Sequenced input: sorted CD4+, CD8+, or CD8+CD57+ T cells (not recorded which) from PBMCs. Receptor source: a human donor with aplastic anemia.

Comment on this clonotype: It is likely a read error, because the conserved phenylalanine at the end of the CDR3 is missing. Because the CDR3's place on the DNA is in doubt, the DNA is left out and the CDR3 is given as listed by TCRdb. V gene TRBV7-3 combines with J gene TRBJ2-3; the table's D call TRBD2 went unverified against the DNA. The CDR3 adds up to 13 amino acids, both ends counted. CDR1 is SGHTA and CDR2 is FQGTGA in the germline V gene. This CDR3 reads CASRYSGTWGETQ.

V and J are TRBV7-7 and TRBJ2-3, with D hard to call. This CDR3 is built from 14 residues. Trimming removed 3 bases from V and 13 bases from J, with 20 bases in between. Germline V gene lookup returns CDR1 SSHAT and CDR2 FNYEAQ (reference sequence). CDR3 residues: CASSLAAQRNTEYF. The CDR3 DNA follows: TGTGCCAGCAGCTTGGCAGCTCAAAGGAACACCGAGTATTTT.

Comments on this clonotype: The junction shows a germline mismatch at one end, possibly a read error. The chain recombines TRBV7-9 with TRBJ1-5, with unresolved D. CDR3 length equals 13 residues. The V gene's germline CDR1 is SEHNR and CDR2 FQNEAQ (reference sequence). DNA for the CDR3: TGTGCCAGCACTCGTGGAACTACCCACAATGAGCATTTC. This translates into CASTRGTTHNEHF.

With regard to this clonotype: The junction and the germline gene differ at one end; a read error may be behind it. The chain employs TRBV9 and TRBJ1-1; weak D call: TRBD1 (6 bases). Per the germline V gene, CDR1 is SGDLS and CDR2 is YYNGEE. The CDR3 totals 15 residues. CDR3 sequence (DNA): TGTGCCAGCGGCGTATCGGGCACAGGGCAGGAGTATGCTTTCTTT. Protein: CASGVSGTGQEYAFF.

The chain employs TRBV2 and TRBJ1-1, with D possibly TRBD1 on 6 matching bases. CDR1 and CDR2 (germline): SNHLY, FYNNEI. The V gene lost 8 bases and the J gene lost 11 bases, with 30 bases spanning the gap. The length of the CDR3 is 16 residues. CDR3 protein: CASGDGGTDTNTFAFF. In DNA, the CDR3 is TGTGCCAGCGGGGACGGGGGCACAGATACGAACACTTTTGCTTTCTTT.

The chain combines TRBV2 with TRBJ1-1; D is perhaps TRBD1 (6 bases). Between the trimmed V and J ends, which lost 6 bases and 1 base, there was a span of 15 bases. The CDR3 totals 15 residues. Looked up from germline, CDR1 is SNHLY and CDR2 is FYNNEI. In DNA, the CDR3 is TGTGCCAGCAGCTCTGACGTGACAGGGAACACTGAAGCTTTCTTT. Residues: CASSSDVTGNTEAFF.

This clonotype was counted at least ten times. V usage is TRBV9 and J usage is TRBJ2-2; D is perhaps TRBD2 (5 bases). Germline CDR1 SGDLS, CDR2 YYNGEE. The germline V and J ends were trimmed by 6 bases and 1 base, with 10 bases remaining between them. This CDR3 has 14 residues. In DNA form, the CDR3 reads TGTGCCAGCACCGGCGAGGGGAACACCGGGGAGCTGTTTTTT. Its protein is CASTGEGNTGELFF.

Comment on this clonotype: The conserved phenylalanine or tryptophan normally closing the CDR3 is absent here, so this likely arose from a read error. The limits of the CDR3 on the DNA are not certain, so only TCRdb's listed CDR3 is given. V usage is TRBV7-9 and J usage is TRBJ2-2; TRBD2, as called in the table, went unchecked against the DNA. The CDR3 comprises 10 residues, both ends counted. Germline V CDR1 and CDR2: SEHNR, FQNEAQ (reference sequence). The CDR3 is CASSLSGGGQ.

The chain joins TRBV9 to TRBJ1-5, with no clear D. Trimming took off 4 bases at V and 2 bases at J, with 13 bases between the two ends. The CDR3 is 15 residues long. CDR1 and CDR2 (germline): SGDLS, YYNGEE. The CDR3 bases are TGTGCCAGCAGCTTAGCGGACGGTGGCAATCAGCCCCAGCATTTT. Its translation: CASSLADGGNQPQHF.

Points on this clonotype: It is likely a read error, because the conserved phenylalanine at the end of the CDR3 is missing. No DNA is shown, since the ends of the CDR3 on it are uncertain; the CDR3 is the one TCRdb lists. This chain connects TRBV12-3 or TRBV12-4 to TRBJ2-3; the table's D gene call, TRBD1, was not cross checked with the DNA. The CDR3 contains 13 residues when both ends are counted. This CDR3 is CASSSGVNGYTFG.

As for this clonotype: Lacking the conserved final phenylalanine or tryptophan, this CDR3 likely reflects a read error. Because the CDR3's place on the DNA is in doubt, the DNA is left out and the CDR3 is given as listed by TCRdb. The chain employs TRBV7-3 and TRBJ2-3; the table's D call of TRBD1 was not tested on the DNA. The CDR3 totals 13 residues, both ends included. Germline assignment: CDR1 SGHTA and CDR2 FQGTGA. CDR3 region: CASSQGRGAGSPL.

The gene calls are TRBV7-6 and TRBJ2-7, with D perhaps being TRBD1 or TRBD2 (5 bases each). Per germline, CDR1 SGHVS and CDR2 FNYEAQ. The CDR3 contains 16 residues. The V and J ends lost 0 bases and 6 bases respectively, with 18 bases between them. The CDR3 sequence: CASSLAHGAKETEQYV. The CDR3 DNA sequence: TGTGCCAGCAGCTTAGCCCACGGGGCAAAAGAGACCGAGCAGTACGTC.